The next 23 T cell receptor beta chains were all read from a single sample in a study of fetal regulatory T cell absence and autoimmunity. Sequencing was performed with immunoSEQ multiplex PCR; in TCRdb, only in-frame clones are kept and a portion is missing. Among just over 45,000 clones, roughly 83% were seen once, and the ten largest hold roughly 0.37%. Sequencing was done on a sample of cord blood. The receptors were sampled from a newborn boy with IPEX syndrome.

The rearrangement joins TRBV6-1 to TRBJ2-7; TRBD1 might be the D (6 bases). The germline V gene encodes CDR1 MNHNS and CDR2 SASEGT. CDR3 size: 13 residues. The ends were cut back, 6 bases at V and 2 bases at J, with 11 bases in the middle. The CDR3, as DNA: TGTGCCAGCAGCCGACAGGCTACCTACGAGCAGTACTTC. Protein: CASSRQATYEQYF.

The chain employs TRBV14 and TRBJ2-7; perhaps TRBD2 as D (5 bases). Trimming took 0 bases from V and 9 from J, leaving 15 bases between them. The CDR3 totals 14 residues. CDR1 and CDR2 (germline): SGHDN, FVKESK. The CDR3 reads CASSQEGSLRGQYF. The CDR3, as DNA: TGTGCCAGCAGCCAAGAAGGGAGTCTACGAGGGCAGTACTTC.

The chain links TRBV6-5 to TRBJ2-3; a weak D match, TRBD2 (6 bases). From germline, CDR1 is MNHEY and CDR2 SVGAGI. The CDR3 spans 14 residues. V lost 6 bases and J lost 3, with 13 bases in between. The CDR3 loop is CASSQAGITDTQYF. Here the CDR3 DNA reads TGTGCCAGCAGCCAAGCGGGTATTACAGATACGCAGTATTTT.

The rearrangement links TRBV14 to TRBJ1-5, with D uncertain. The germline gives CDR1 SGHDN, CDR2 FVKESK. The CDR3 sequence is 12 residues long. V gave up 4 bases and J gave up 9 bases, with 10 bases separating them. CDR3 sequence: CASSPLFGPQHF. The CDR3 region has the DNA TGTGCCAGCAGCCCCTTGTTTGGGCCCCAGCATTTT.

The chain has TRBV10-2 and TRBJ2-3; TRBD1 matches at 10 bases. CDR3 length equals 14 residues. V was clipped by 8 bases and J by 1 base; unmatched bases: 3. CDR1 is WSHSY, CDR2 SAAADI, per germline. CDR3 DNA sequence: TGCGCCAGCGAGGGGACAGGGGGCACAGATACGCAGTATTTT. Residues: CASEGTGGTDTQYF.

The V gene is TRBV15, the J gene TRBJ2-7, with D perhaps TRBD1 or TRBD2 (5 bases each). Per the germline V gene, CDR1 is LNHNV and CDR2 is YYDKDF (reference sequence). Between the trimmed V and J ends, which lost 4 bases and 3 bases, there was a span of 16 bases. This CDR3 spans 15 amino acids. The CDR3 here is CATSTRRDGRYEQYF. The DNA for the CDR3 is TGTGCCACCAGCACACGCCGGGACGGGCGCTACGAGCAGTACTTC.

This chain connects TRBV5-4 to TRBJ2-2, with 12 bases aligning to TRBD2. The CDR3 is 16 residues long. Germline trimming cut 4 bases from V and 1 base from J; bases unmatched to any gene: 2. Germline CDR1 is SGHNT and CDR2 is YYREEE (reference sequence). The DNA for the CDR3 is TGTGCCAGCAGCAAGGGACTAGCGGGGAACACCGGGGAGCTGTTTTTT. It is translated as CASSKGLAGNTGELFF.

This chain links TRBV5-6 with TRBJ1-1; D ambiguous. This CDR3 is 13 amino acids long. From germline, CDR1 is SGHDT and CDR2 YYEEEE. V dropped 2 bases and J dropped 4 bases, with 9 bases sitting between them. The CDR3 region has the DNA TGTGCCAGCAGCTTTGGGGTGGTCACTGAAGCTTTCTTT. This sequence encodes CASSFGVVTEAFF.

The rearrangement uses TRBV11-2 and TRBJ2-1; D is undetermined. With 5 bases removed from V and 0 bases from J, the gap between germline ends came to 8 bases. The CDR3 length is 14 residues. CDR1 is SGHAT, CDR2 FQNNGV, per germline. The CDR3 DNA sequence: TGTGCCAGCAGCCCTAGTTACTCCTACAATGAGCAGTTCTTC. It encodes CASSPSYSYNEQFF.

The J gene is TRBJ1-1, the V gene TRBV5-4; tentative D call: TRBD1 (5 bases). V was shortened by 4 bases and J by 1 base, with 11 bases between the two germline ends. Germline lookup yields CDR1 SGHNT and CDR2 YYREEE (reference sequence). The CDR3 runs 14 residues. This CDR3 reads CASSRDPQNTEAFF. In DNA form, the CDR3 reads TGTGCCAGCAGCCGGGACCCCCAGAACACTGAAGCTTTCTTT. Full variable domain (rest looked up from reference TRBV5-4 and TRBJ1-1): ETGVTQSPTHLIKTRGQQVTLRCSSQSGHNTVSWYQQALGQGPQFIFQYYREEENGRGNFPPRFSGLQFPNYSSELNVNALELDDSALYLCASSRDPQNTEAFFGQGTRLTVV.

The V and J genes are TRBV9 and TRBJ2-5; 7 bases fit TRBD2. J gave up 3 bases and V 0 bases, and 8 bases lay outside the gene matches. CDR3 size: 16 residues. In germline, CDR1 is SGDLS, CDR2 YYNGEE. CDR3 region: CASSVDGMGGEETQYF. Here the CDR3 DNA reads TGTGCCAGCAGCGTAGACGGTATGGGGGGGGAAGAGACCCAGTACTTC.

This clone was counted a single time. The chain links TRBV7-2 to TRBJ2-5; unclear D gene. Germline V lookup: CDR1 SGHTA, CDR2 FQGNSA. V lost 5 bases to trimming and J lost 5 bases, with 12 bases between them. The CDR3 has 13 residues. In DNA form, the CDR3 reads TGTGCCAGCAGCCCCAGGCGGCGCGAGACCCAGTACTTC. It yields the protein CASSPRRRETQYF.

The chain links TRBV5-5 to TRBJ2-7; D is unresolved. Germline assignment: CDR1 SGHKS and CDR2 YYEKEE (reference sequence). Trimming took off 1 base at V and 3 bases at J, with 8 bases between the two ends. CDR3 length equals 13 residues. CDR3 amino acids: CASSLLGYYEQYF. DNA for the CDR3: TGTGCCAGCAGCTTGCTTGGCTACTACGAGCAGTACTTC.

The J gene is TRBJ2-3, the V gene TRBV6-5; 11 bases align to TRBD2. Looked up from germline, CDR1 is MNHEY and CDR2 is SVGAGI. The CDR3 spans 14 residues. With 5 bases clipped from V and 6 bases from J, the junction kept 4 bases outside the gene matches. Here the CDR3 reads CASSLAGGPDTQYF. CDR3 sequence (DNA): TGTGCCAGCAGTCTAGCGGGGGGTCCCGATACGCAGTATTTT.

This chain links TRBV10-1 with TRBJ2-3; D is unclear. The germline V gene has CDR1 WNHNN and CDR2 SYGVQD (reference sequence). V shed 7 bases and J shed 3 bases, with 8 bases lying between them. CDR3 length: 12 residues. CDR3 coding DNA: TGCGCCAGCACCGCCGGGACAGATACGCAGTATTTT. Translated: CASTAGTDTQYF.

The gene calls are TRBV5-4 and TRBJ2-5; TRBD2 agrees at 13 bases. V lost 4 bases, J lost 4 bases, and 7 bases stayed unmatched. CDR1 SGHNT and CDR2 YYREEE come from the germline V gene (reference sequence). There are 16 residues in the CDR3. The CDR3 loop is CASSTATSGGTETQYF. Written as DNA, the CDR3 is TGTGCCAGCAGCACCGCGACTAGCGGGGGGACAGAGACCCAGTACTTC.

Of note for this clone: At one of its ends the junction is not consistent with the germline gene, which may arise from a read error. The V and J genes are TRBV7-7 and TRBJ2-7; D not resolved. The CDR3 runs 13 residues. The germline gives CDR1 SSHAT, CDR2 FNYEAQ (reference sequence). The CDR3 spells CASSLPFLYEQYF. In DNA form, the CDR3 reads TGTGCTAGCAGCCTGCCTTTTCTCTACGAGCAGTACTTC.

The chain employs TRBV19 and TRBJ2-3, with 7 bases aligning to TRBD1. CDR3 length: 13 amino acids. Germline-derived CDR1 and CDR2 are LNHDA and SQIVND (reference sequence). V lost 4 bases and J lost 6; bases outside the gene matches: 4. CDR3 sequence: CASSKTQGDTQYF. The CDR3, as DNA: TGTGCCAGTAGTAAAACACAGGGGGATACGCAGTATTTT.

J is TRBJ1-4 and V is TRBV13; no clear D gene. Germline-derived CDR1 and CDR2 are PRHDT and FYEKMQ (reference sequence). The CDR3 is 12 amino acids. Trimming shortened V by 2 bases and J by 6 bases, and 4 bases separated the two germline ends. The CDR3 region is CASSLNHEKLFF. The DNA of the CDR3 is TGTGCCAGCAGCTTAAACCATGAAAAACTGTTTTTT.

The chain couples TRBV13 to TRBJ2-3, with a tentative D call TRBD2 (5 bases). Per germline, CDR1 PRHDT and CDR2 FYEKMQ (reference sequence). This CDR3 is built from 15 residues. V gave up 2 bases and J gave up 0 bases, with 9 bases separating them. This chain's CDR3 is CASSLWGASTDTQYF. The CDR3, as DNA: TGTGCCAGCAGCTTATGGGGAGCTAGCACAGATACGCAGTATTTT. The full variable domain, rest sourced from reference TRBV13 and TRBJ2-3, is AAGVIQSPRHLIKEKRETATLKCYPIPRHDTVYWYQQGPGQDPQFLISFYEKMQSDKGSIPDRFSAQQFSDYHSELNMSSLELGDSALYFCASSLWGASTDTQYFGPGTRLTVL.

This clone was detected only a few times. This chain connects TRBV30 to TRBJ2-2; no firm D call. V lost 5 bases and J lost 1, with 11 bases in between. Germline CDR1 GTSNPN, CDR2 SVGIG (reference sequence). This CDR3 region has 14 residues. CDR3 in DNA: TGTGCCTGGCGATCAGACATGAACACCGGGGAGCTGTTTTTT. The encoded protein is CAWRSDMNTGELFF. Filled out from reference TRBV30 and TRBJ2-2, the complete variable domain reads SQTIHQWPATLVQPVGSPLSLECTVEGTSNPNLYWYRQAAGRGLQLLFYSVGIGQISSEVPQNLSASRPQDRQFILSSKKLLLSDSGFYLCAWRSDMNTGELFFGEGSRLTVL.

This clone was seen only a few times. This chain links TRBV5-1 with TRBJ2-7; the D gene is possibly TRBD1 (6 bases). The germline V and J ends were trimmed by 4 bases and 0 bases, with 11 bases remaining between them. CDR3 length: 14 residues. The germline CDR1 and CDR2 sequences are SGHRS and YFSETQ. The CDR3, as DNA: TGCGCCAGCAGCGTCCAGGGGTCCTCCTACGAGCAGTACTTC. It is translated as CASSVQGSSYEQYF.

This clone was counted only a few times. The gene calls are TRBV6-5 and TRBJ2-7; D perhaps matches TRBD2 (6 bases). Trimming stripped 4 bases from V and 1 base from J, with 8 bases between. CDR3 size: 13 residues. Per germline, CDR1 MNHEY and CDR2 SVGAGI. The CDR3 bases are TGTGCCAGCAGTTCTAGCGTGTCCTACGAGCAGTACTTC. This codes for CASSSSVSYEQYF.